This TCR beta chain was captured by sequencing in a study of spatial heterogeneity in lung cancer. Study-level information: In the raw reads, each unique TCR and UMI combination was present more than ten times on average. The study's findings and limits: In tumors, expanded intratumoral alpha and beta TCR counts tracked mutation counts.

As to time point: sample taken at primary tumor resection. Untreated early-stage non-small cell lung cancer patients, 65 to 90 in total, were the donors. This clonotype counts as medium-sized (0.01 to 0.1%). Antigen unknown. This beta chain is a stray read from a library made for alpha chains; its abundance is not meaningful. V dropped 1 base and J dropped 1 base, with 8 bases sitting between them. From germline, CDR1 is MDHEN and CDR2 SYDVKM. The CDR3 contains 14 residues. TCRdb passed the 5' RACE reads through MiXCR, listing each CDR3 protein once. Of approximately 18,000 distinct CDR3 sequences listed, roughly 5% are singletons.

The sample was lung tumor tissue, taken at surgery. The rearrangement links TRBV28 to TRBJ2-7, with D possibly matching TRBD2 (6 bases). This receptor was obtained from a female donor with early-stage non-small cell lung cancer. The CDR3 nucleotides read TGTGCCAGCAGTTTATTGGGGACTTCCTACGAGCAGTACTTC. Translated, it gives CASSLLGTSYEQYF. The full variable domain, with the rest looked up from reference TRBV28 and TRBJ2-7, is DVKVTQSSRYLVKRTGEKVFLECVQDMDHENMFWYRQDPGLGLRLIYFSYDVKMKEKGDIPEGYSVSREKKERFSLILESASTNQTSMYLCASSLLGTSYEQYFGPGTRLTVT.